This paragraph covers one T cell receptor (beta chain) sequence. Its antigen target is currently unknown. Base qualities were left out, and no much larger clone turns up one base away. The source of the sample is a study of shared clonotypes between healthy human individuals (dated by TCRdb to about 2020). With respect to the entire study: A few men and a couple of women, aged 18 to 49 years, made up the cohort. The study deeply sequenced blood TCR repertoires of 5 or 6 healthy adults to estimate repertoire size and the extent of clonotype sharing between individuals. For each donor, CD4 naive and CD4 memory were each given three plates, CD8 naive was given two plates, and CD8 memory was given one plate. Different laboratories and diverse techniques were used to prepare libraries and sequence TCR repertoires, to increase sequencing depth and limit assay-specific biases. Each donor's leukapheresis produced roughly between roughly 0.85 and 10 billion PBMCs. The research as a whole found: Rarefaction of sorted-subset datasets indicated incomplete sequencing despite the large sequencing depth. Estimated clonotype richness was generally larger for naive than for memory subsets. Only blood was sampled, and tissue TCR repertoires likely differ from those in blood. Clonotypes shared by all four sorted-subset donors showed higher generation probabilities than non-shared clonotypes. Based on pairwise subsampling, the degree of clonotype sharing among donors was expected to be affected by sequencing depth. The genetic and exposure-history diversity represented was limited by the small number of donors. Sharing across a few donors was observed for 4.5% to 6.5% of naive CD4, over 3% of naive CD8, 2.3% of memory CD4, and less than 0.45% of memory CD8 clonotypes.

Using the deep immunoSEQ assay, multiplex PCR amplified TCR CDR3 regions from genomic DNA. Extracted genomic DNA from each cell subset was spread evenly across all wells of several immunoSEQ 96-well plates, with each plate serving as a replicate. For sorted subsets, each replicate PCR was loaded with approximately 200 ng genomic DNA, equivalent to approximately 27,000 T cell genomes. The purified libraries were quantified using a Qubit 3.0 fluorometer, sized with a Bioanalyzer 2100, and then quantified again using the KAPA Library Quantification kit. Every immunoSEQ 96-well plate was sequenced on a separate single-read 150-cycle Illumina NextSeq 550 flow cell. Per the original workflow: Because the immunoSEQ output included only junctional sequences and no quality scores, the filtering could not be the same as the filtering used for full-length reads. Sequences were annotated with PyIR, a Python wrapper for IgBLAST v1.9, using IMGT germline references to assign V/J genes and CDR3. Reads were filtered out if the reads had weak V/J assignments (E-value above 1e-6), no CDR3, stop codons, out-of-frame junctions, or ambiguous translated residues. V3J clonotypes were defined by identical inferred V gene, J gene, and CDR3 amino acid sequence. The percentage overlap between two repertoires was calculated by dividing the number of shared unique clonotypes by the size of the smaller repertoire. RTK rarefaction, the Chao1 estimator, and Recon v2.1 estimates of unobserved clonotypes were used to assess repertoire richness. For all TCRbeta clonotypes obtained by the gDNA method from a handful of donors, generation probabilities were computed with OLGA. TCRdb provides this immuneACCESS table in a form limited to in-frame rearrangements. Some clones are lacking; in checked studies, under half of them reflect an unresolved V gene, and why the rest are absent is not known. The V and J calls and clone size are taken from that table; D and trimming were inferred from the DNA. Recorded for this sample are over a million clones; about 74% of them occurred a single time. About 1.5% of the sample is held by the ten biggest clonotypes.

The CDR3 contains 12 residues, cysteine and phenylalanine counted. CDR3 DNA only is kept here, 36 bases in frame from base 1. V ends up 3 bases short and J 9 bases short, with an unmatched junction base count of 2. CDR1 ENHRY and CDR2 SYGVKD are derived from the germline V gene. Donors were healthy HIV-negative adults with no recently reported acute infections or vaccinations. Every donor was a Caucasian adult residing in Nashville, Tennessee, USA. CD4+ T cells were enriched through magnetic negative selection, after which naive cells were positively selected on CD45RA and the remaining negative fraction served as the memory subset. Blood was collected by leukapheresis, and PBMCs were isolated by Ficoll-Histopaque density gradient centrifugation and then cryopreserved in liquid nitrogen vapor phase. Analytical flow cytometry was used to check the purity and quantity of every magnetically sorted T cell population. From each sorted fraction, genomic DNA was isolated and quantified by UV absorbance on a Nanodrop 2000c.

The V and J segments used are TRBV10-3 and TRBJ2-7; the central 10 bases match TRBD2. The sequenced material came from memory CD4+ T cells sorted from blood. The cell subset or site label corresponds to: CD45RA-negative fraction. This TCR derives from a man aged 18 to 29 in good health. Here the CDR3 is given as CAISDPSGRQYF. In nucleotide form, the sequence is TGTGCCATCAGTGACCCTAGCGGGAGGCAGTACTTC.